This TCR beta chain was identified in a study of vaccination and CD4 T cells after COVID-19. Study-wide context: Sampling that followed vaccination took place a median approximately 76 days after dose two, within a range of 14 to 241. Study-wide results and caveats: Detection of a median about 90% of reactive clones in convalescent patients was confined to the period after vaccination.

Oncomine TCR Beta short-read sequencing was applied to DNA from cultured CD4+ T cells. Genomic DNA was isolated from cultured CD4+ T cells. TCRdb reprocessed the PCR reads with MiXCR, giving one entry per CDR3 protein. The sample holds about 7,400 distinct CDR3 sequences, under 45% seen once. Treatment described: approximately nine-day PBMC culture with coronavirus spike peptide pools or control peptides (ViraFEST assay). During the years 2011-2018, before the COVID-19 pandemic, the unexposed donor's CD4+ T cells were collected. The authors replaced half the medium with fresh IL-2 medium on days 3 and 7. There are a few counts of this clonotype. Antigen unknown. Looked up from germline, CDR1 is MNHEY and CDR2 is SVGEGT. The CDR3 length is 15 residues. Trimming cost V 4 bases and J 2 bases; bases outside gene matches: 4.

Sample: CD4+ T cells from blood, cultured in vitro. The rearrangement joins TRBV6-2 or TRBV6-3 to TRBJ2-5; 10 bases are a match to TRBD1. This clonotype was obtained from a human donor in good health. CDR3 nucleotide sequence: TGTGCCAGCAGTTCAGGACAGGGGGTTCAAGAGACCCAGTACTTC. Translation gives CASSSGQGVQETQYF.